The 32 T cell receptor beta chains below were found in one sample sequenced in a study of cytomegalovirus exposure and HLA in healthy donors. Generated by immunoSEQ multiplex PCR, the TCRdb table keeps only in-frame clones and is missing some. The table shows tens of thousands of clones, with 89% occurring only once. Sequenced sample: PBMCs. Receptors originate from a woman aged 18-29 years in good health and CMV-seronegative.

This rearrangement joins TRBV6-1 to TRBJ2-7, with D perhaps TRBD2 (5 bases). The CDR3 contains 16 residues. Germline loops: CDR1 MNHNS, CDR2 SASEGT. V lost 2 bases to trimming and J lost 6 bases, with 20 bases between them. The CDR3 loop is CASSERNRGLEFEQYF. The CDR3 nucleotides are TGTGCCAGCAGTGAACGTAATCGGGGTCTCGAATTCGAGCAGTACTTC.

The chain combines TRBV14 with TRBJ1-1; the D is unclear. V lost 3 bases to trimming and J lost 3 bases, with 8 bases between them. Germline loops: CDR1 SGHDN, CDR2 FVKESK. This CDR3 contains 13 residues. The CDR3 loop is CASSHGEDTEAFF. CDR3 coding DNA: TGTGCCAGCAGCCACGGGGAGGACACTGAAGCTTTCTTT.

V gene TRBV28 combines with J gene TRBJ2-7, with 11 bases that match TRBD2. Germline CDR1 reads MDHEN; CDR2 reads SYDVKM. The V gene end was trimmed by 6 bases and the J gene end by 6 bases; junction bases not matched to a gene: 13. This CDR3 has 16 amino acids. CDR3 sequence (DNA): TGTGCCAGCAGACCCTTACTAGCGGGAGCTCGGGGCGAGCAGTACTTC. Translated, it gives CASRPLLAGARGEQYF.

The chain joins TRBV28 to TRBJ2-3, with TRBD2 matching over 9 bases. Germline lookup yields CDR1 MDHEN and CDR2 SYDVKM. The junction had 7 bases not matched to a gene; V was cut back by 2 bases and J by 7 bases. This CDR3 has 15 residues. The CDR3, as DNA: TGTGCCAGCAGTTTAGGGCGGGGGGGTCACTATACGCAGTATTTT. Encoded protein: CASSLGRGGHYTQYF.

The rearrangement uses TRBV28 and TRBJ2-7; 9 bases match TRBD2. J gave up 10 bases and V 8 bases, and 12 bases lay outside the gene matches. The germline V gene encodes CDR1 MDHEN and CDR2 SYDVKM. The CDR3 consists of 13 residues. DNA of the CDR3: TGTGCCAGCGGACTGATAGAGCGGGGGGCACAGTACTTC. This codes for CASGLIERGAQYF.

This chain links TRBV2 with TRBJ2-1; 14 bases line up with TRBD2. V was clipped by 1 base and J by 7 bases; unmatched bases: 0. In germline, CDR1 is SNHLY, CDR2 FYNNEI. The length of the CDR3 is 15 residues. CDR3 residues: CASSEGLAGGNEQFF. CDR3 bases: TGTGCCAGCAGTGAAGGACTAGCGGGGGGGAATGAGCAGTTCTTC.

The rearrangement uses TRBV27 and TRBJ2-7, with 7 bases fitting TRBD1. Per germline, CDR1 MNHEY and CDR2 SMNVEV (reference sequence). The CDR3 runs 15 residues. Trimming at V came to 3 bases and at J to 3 bases, leaving 8 bases not matched to a gene. The CDR3 protein is CASSFRLGGHYEQYF. The CDR3 DNA is TGTGCCAGCAGTTTCCGGCTAGGGGGCCACTACGAGCAGTACTTC.

V and J are TRBV25-1 and TRBJ2-2, with a tentative D call TRBD1 (6 bases). The germline V and J ends were trimmed by 5 bases and 0 bases, with 19 bases remaining between them. CDR3 length equals 18 residues. Germline-derived CDR1 and CDR2 are MGHDK and SYGVNS. The CDR3 loop reads CASSPRLKGVTNTGELFF. The CDR3 DNA reads as TGTGCCAGCAGTCCCAGGCTGAAGGGGGTTACGAACACCGGGGAGCTGTTTTTT.

This clone was seen a single time. The chain couples TRBV28 to TRBJ1-2; TRBD1 is a possible D gene (5 bases). The CDR3 has 14 amino acids. CDR1 and CDR2 (germline): MDHEN, SYDVKM. V was cut by 5 bases and J by 8 bases, with 18 bases left in between. The CDR3 here is CASSLYSRVRGYTF. For the CDR3, the DNA is TGTGCCAGCAGTCTGTATTCCAGGGTTCGGGGCTACACCTTC.

In this sample, this clone turned up once. The chain carries TRBV6-5 and TRBJ2-3, with 7 bases lining up with TRBD2. V lost 6 bases and J lost 4; bases outside the gene matches: 7. The CDR3 is made up of 14 amino acids. Germline-derived CDR1 and CDR2 are MNHEY and SVGAGI. CDR3 bases: TGTGCCAGCAGCCGGACTAGATCGGCAGATACGCAGTATTTT. Its translation: CASSRTRSADTQYF.

The J gene is TRBJ1-2, the V gene TRBV6-1, with D uncertain. The CDR3 has 15 residues. Deletions cut 2 bases from V and 7 bases from J, with 17 bases between. Germline CDR1 and CDR2: MNHNS and SASEGT. CDR3 sequence: CASSETFALYVGYTF. CDR3 sequence (DNA): TGTGCCAGCAGTGAAACCTTCGCGCTCTATGTTGGCTACACCTTC.

This chain connects TRBV9 to TRBJ1-1; TRBD1 agrees at 9 bases. Germline V gives CDR1 SGDLS, CDR2 YYNGEE. CDR3 size: 16 residues. The V and J ends lost 0 bases and 5 bases, in that order; junction bases with no gene match: 8. CDR3 sequence (DNA): TGTGCCAGCAGCGTAGGATCAGGAGACAGGGGGACTGAAGCTTTCTTT. Protein sequence: CASSVGSGDRGTEAFF.

V gene TRBV5-1 combines with J gene TRBJ2-2; D is ambiguous. Germline V gene sequence: CDR1 SGHRS, CDR2 YFSETQ. V lost 2 bases to trimming and J lost 6 bases, with 11 bases between them. The CDR3 contains 14 residues. The CDR3 here is CASSFGSAAGELFF. For the CDR3, the DNA is TGCGCCAGCAGCTTCGGCTCGGCGGCCGGGGAGCTGTTTTTT.

The chain employs TRBV13 and TRBJ2-7; D is possibly TRBD1 (5 bases). V dropped 5 bases and J dropped 2 bases, with 13 bases sitting between them. Germline V gene sequence: CDR1 PRHDT, CDR2 FYEKMQ (reference sequence). CDR3 size: 14 residues. The CDR3 DNA reads TGTGCCAGCAGCCTTGGTGGCAGGGCCTACGAGCAGTACTTC. This translates into CASSLGGRAYEQYF. Variable domain in full (rest from reference TRBV13 and TRBJ2-7): AAGVIQSPRHLIKEKRETATLKCYPIPRHDTVYWYQQGPGQDPQFLISFYEKMQSDKGSIPDRFSAQQFSDYHSELNMSSLELGDSALYFCASSLGGRAYEQYFGPGTRLTVT.

J is TRBJ2-3 and V is TRBV27, with 9 bases identical to TRBD2. Germline values: CDR1 MNHEY, CDR2 SMNVEV (reference sequence). The J segment lost 0 bases and the V segment lost 1 base, leaving 8 bases of the junction unmatched. The CDR3 spans 18 residues. CDR3 bases: TGTGCCAGCAGTTTATTGGGGGCTAGCGGGACAAGCACAGATACGCAGTATTTT. Amino acid sequence: CASSLLGASGTSTDTQYF.

V usage is TRBV20-1 and J usage is TRBJ1-2; D not resolved. This CDR3 contains 11 residues. V lost 5 bases and J lost 2, with 6 bases in between. Germline V gives CDR1 DFQATT, CDR2 SNEGSKA (reference sequence). The CDR3 spells CSASPNYGYTF. The CDR3 bases are TGCAGTGCTTCCCCGAACTATGGCTACACCTTC.

V usage is TRBV5-1 and J usage is TRBJ2-7, with TRBD1 as a possible D gene (5 bases). There are 13 residues in the CDR3. Germline V gene data show CDR1 as SGHRS and CDR2 as YFSETQ. V was pared by 2 bases and J by 3 bases, with 9 bases between. CDR3 in amino acids: CASSLPTVYEQYF. In DNA form, the CDR3 reads TGCGCCAGCAGCTTACCGACAGTCTACGAGCAGTACTTC.

The chain is built from TRBV27 and TRBJ1-1; D remains unclear. The CDR3 length is 13 residues. Germline lookup yields CDR1 MNHEY and CDR2 SMNVEV (reference sequence). V dropped 4 bases and J dropped 2 bases, with 8 bases sitting between them. This CDR3 reads CASSSFSNTEAFF. CDR3 sequence (DNA): TGTGCCAGCAGTTCTTTTTCTAACACTGAAGCTTTCTTT.

The chain links TRBV27 to TRBJ2-5; a possible D gene is TRBD2 (5 bases). Trimming left V 3 bases short and J 2 bases short, with 7 bases between. Germline V gene sequence: CDR1 MNHEY, CDR2 SMNVEV (reference sequence). The CDR3 loop spans 13 amino acids. The CDR3 sequence is CASSFGVQETQYF. Written as DNA, the CDR3 is TGTGCCAGCAGTTTCGGGGTACAAGAGACCCAGTACTTC.

The genes are TRBV27 and TRBJ2-1; D not resolved. The germline V and J ends were trimmed by 11 bases and 0 bases, with 17 bases remaining between them. CDR1 is MNHEY and CDR2 is SMNVEV in the germline V gene (reference sequence). The CDR3 has 15 residues. This chain's CDR3 is CASLWRLVSYNEQFF. In DNA, the CDR3 is TGTGCCTCACTTTGGCGCCTAGTCTCCTACAATGAGCAGTTCTTC.

The genes are TRBV7-8 and TRBJ1-2; D possibly corresponds to TRBD1 (6 bases). CDR1 is SGHVS, CDR2 FQNEAQ, per germline. The V and J ends lost 5 bases and 3 bases respectively, with 16 bases between them. The CDR3 consists of 15 residues. The CDR3 DNA is TGTGCCAGCAGCCCAGCGGCGGGGGGCGACTATGGCTACACCTTC. Translated: CASSPAAGGDYGYTF.

The table lists this clone with a few counts. V usage is TRBV10-3 and J usage is TRBJ2-7; 7 bases are shared with TRBD1. V was pared by 2 bases and J by 4 bases, with 5 bases of the junction left unmatched. Germline V gene data show CDR1 as ENHRY and CDR2 as SYGVKD. The CDR3 covers 14 residues. CDR3 in DNA: TGTGCCATCAGTGAGGGAAGACAGGGATACGAGCAGTACTTC. Translation: CAISEGRQGYEQYF.

This clone was counted once. J is TRBJ2-7 and V is TRBV7-9; tentatively, D is TRBD1 (7 bases). The CDR3 runs 16 residues. CDR1 is SEHNR, CDR2 FQNEAQ, per germline (reference sequence). Trimming shortened V by 5 bases and J by 2 bases, and 19 bases separated the two germline ends. The CDR3 nucleotides are TGTGCCAGCAGCCTCAGGGGGGTGGCGGGAACCTACGAGCAGTACTTC. This gives the protein CASSLRGVAGTYEQYF.

The gene calls are TRBV9 and TRBJ2-3; unclear D gene. Trimming took 4 bases from V and 1 from J, leaving 13 bases between them. There are 15 residues in the CDR3. Germline V CDR1 and CDR2: SGDLS, YYNGEE. CDR3 region: CASSLRGVGTDTQYF. In DNA, the CDR3 is TGTGCCAGCAGCCTGCGAGGAGTGGGCACAGATACGCAGTATTTT.

In this sample, this clone turned up once. V is TRBV6-1 and J is TRBJ2-3; TRBD1 matches 7 bases. V lost 3 bases, J lost 6 bases, and 6 bases stayed unmatched. Germline loops: CDR1 MNHNS, CDR2 SASEGT. The CDR3 has 14 residues. The CDR3 sequence is CASSEDRTTDTQYF. As DNA, the CDR3 is TGTGCCAGCAGTGAGGACAGGACCACGGATACGCAGTATTTT.

A single count supports this clone. The rearrangement joins TRBV5-1 to TRBJ1-4; maybe TRBD1 (5 bases). CDR3 length equals 15 residues. V was cut by 4 bases and J by 5 bases, with 15 bases left in between. From germline, CDR1 is SGHRS and CDR2 YFSETQ. DNA for the CDR3: TGCGCCAGCAGCCAGGGACTGGGCGTGAATGAAAAACTGTTTTTT. Translating gives CASSQGLGVNEKLFF.

This chain uses TRBV6-1 with TRBJ2-5; the D is unclear. The V gene lost 3 bases and the J gene lost 2 bases, with 10 bases spanning the gap. The CDR3 loop spans 14 amino acids. Germline assignment: CDR1 MNHNS and CDR2 SASEGT. The DNA of the CDR3 is TGTGCCAGCAGTGACCCACGCGGACAAGAGACCCAGTACTTC. Its protein product is CASSDPRGQETQYF.

The V and J genes are TRBV11-2 and TRBJ2-5; D is perhaps TRBD2 (5 bases). V was trimmed by 2 bases and J by 5 bases, leaving 18 bases between them. The CDR3 extends over 16 amino acids. Germline values: CDR1 SGHAT, CDR2 FQNNGV. CDR3 sequence (DNA): TGTGCCAGCAGCTTAAACTCCGGGGTGAACAAGGAGACCCAGTACTTC. Translating it yields CASSLNSGVNKETQYF.

The rearrangement joins TRBV5-1 to TRBJ2-7; D may be TRBD2 (6 bases). CDR1 is SGHRS, CDR2 YFSETQ, per germline. V lost 3 bases and J 7 bases, leaving 14 bases between the germline ends. The CDR3 is 13 residues long. As DNA, the CDR3 is TGCGCCAGCAGCTCGAACTCGGGGGAAGAGCAGTACTTC. Its translation: CASSSNSGEEQYF.

V usage is TRBV29-1 and J usage is TRBJ1-5, with 11 bases lining up with TRBD1. The length of the CDR3 is 13 residues. V shed 4 bases, J shed 11 bases, and the junction held 7 bases outside the gene matches. Germline CDR1 reads SQVTM; CDR2 reads ANQGSEA. The CDR3 region is CSVVTGQGGAQHF. The CDR3 DNA reads TGCAGCGTTGTTACGGGACAGGGGGGCGCCCAGCATTTT.

The V call is TRBV10-3, the J call TRBJ1-1; 8 bases map to TRBD1. The trim removed 6 bases at V and 11 bases at J, leaving 11 bases unmatched. This CDR3 is 13 amino acids long. The germline gives CDR1 ENHRY, CDR2 SYGVKD. The CDR3 protein is CAISGVDRAIAFF. Written as DNA, the CDR3 is TGTGCCATCAGCGGGGTGGACAGGGCAATTGCTTTCTTT.

V is TRBV30 and J is TRBJ2-1, with a possible D match to TRBD2 (5 bases). This CDR3 has 16 amino acids. Germline V gives CDR1 GTSNPN, CDR2 SVGIG (reference sequence). Trimming stripped 2 bases from V and 8 bases from J, with 22 bases between. CDR3 protein: CAWSRYPPSQVDEQFF. The CDR3 DNA is TGTGCCTGGAGTCGATACCCCCCTAGCCAGGTCGATGAGCAGTTCTTC.